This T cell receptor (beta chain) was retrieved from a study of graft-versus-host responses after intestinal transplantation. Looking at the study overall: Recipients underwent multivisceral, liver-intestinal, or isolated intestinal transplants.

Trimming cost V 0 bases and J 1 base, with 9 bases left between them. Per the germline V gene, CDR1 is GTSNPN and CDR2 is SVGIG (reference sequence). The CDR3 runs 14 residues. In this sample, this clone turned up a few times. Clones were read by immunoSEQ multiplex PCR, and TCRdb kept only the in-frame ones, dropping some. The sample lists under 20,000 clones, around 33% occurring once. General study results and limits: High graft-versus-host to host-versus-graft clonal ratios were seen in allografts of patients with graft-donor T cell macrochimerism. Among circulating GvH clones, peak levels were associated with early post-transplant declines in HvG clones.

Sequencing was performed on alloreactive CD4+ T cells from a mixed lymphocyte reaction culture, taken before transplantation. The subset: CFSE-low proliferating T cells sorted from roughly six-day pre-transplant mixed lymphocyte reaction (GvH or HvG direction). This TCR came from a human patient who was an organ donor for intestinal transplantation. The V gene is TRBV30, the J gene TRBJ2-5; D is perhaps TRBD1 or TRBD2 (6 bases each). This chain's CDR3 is CAWSVGGIQETQYF. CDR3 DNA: TGTGCCTGGAGTGTAGGGGGGATCCAAGAGACCCAGTACTTC.